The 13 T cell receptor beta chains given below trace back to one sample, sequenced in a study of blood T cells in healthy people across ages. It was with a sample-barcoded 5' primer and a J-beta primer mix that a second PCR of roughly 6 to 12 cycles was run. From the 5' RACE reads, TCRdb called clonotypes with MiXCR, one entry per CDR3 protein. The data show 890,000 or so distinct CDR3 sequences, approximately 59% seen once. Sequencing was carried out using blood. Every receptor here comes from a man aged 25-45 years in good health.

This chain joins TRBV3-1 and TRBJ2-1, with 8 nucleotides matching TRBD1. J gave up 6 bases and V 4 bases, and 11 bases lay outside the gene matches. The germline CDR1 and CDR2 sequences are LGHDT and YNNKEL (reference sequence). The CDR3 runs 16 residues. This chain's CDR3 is CASSPLARTGPNEQFF. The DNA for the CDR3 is TGTGCCAGCAGCCCCCTTGCTAGGACAGGGCCCAATGAGCAGTTCTTC.

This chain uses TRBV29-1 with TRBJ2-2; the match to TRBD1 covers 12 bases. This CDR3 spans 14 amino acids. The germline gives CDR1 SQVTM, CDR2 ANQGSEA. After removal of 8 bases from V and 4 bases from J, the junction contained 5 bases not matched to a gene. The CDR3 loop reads CSWGQGAGTGELFF. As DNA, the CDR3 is TGCAGCTGGGGACAGGGGGCTGGCACCGGGGAGCTGTTTTTT.

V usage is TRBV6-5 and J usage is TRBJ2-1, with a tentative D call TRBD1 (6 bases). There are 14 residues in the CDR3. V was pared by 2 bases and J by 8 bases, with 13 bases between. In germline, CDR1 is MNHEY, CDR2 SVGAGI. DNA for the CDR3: TGTGCCAGCAGTTACGTCAAGGGGGTGTATGAGCAGTTCTTC. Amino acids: CASSYVKGVYEQFF.

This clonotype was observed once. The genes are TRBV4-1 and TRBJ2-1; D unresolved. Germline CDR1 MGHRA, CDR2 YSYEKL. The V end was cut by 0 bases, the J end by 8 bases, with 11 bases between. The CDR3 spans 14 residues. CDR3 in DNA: TGCGCCAGCAGCCAAGATTTTGGTAGCCATGAGCAGTTCTTC. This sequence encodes CASSQDFGSHEQFF.

CDR3 sequence reads: CASSQGSILATDTQYF. CDR3 nucleotides: TGTGCCAGCAGCCAGGGCAGTATCCTTGCCACAGATACGCAGTATTTT. The chain employs TRBV14 and TRBJ2-3; D not certain. In germline, CDR1 is SGHDN, CDR2 FVKESK. V lost 3 bases and J 2 bases, leaving 15 bases between the germline ends. The CDR3 contains 16 residues.

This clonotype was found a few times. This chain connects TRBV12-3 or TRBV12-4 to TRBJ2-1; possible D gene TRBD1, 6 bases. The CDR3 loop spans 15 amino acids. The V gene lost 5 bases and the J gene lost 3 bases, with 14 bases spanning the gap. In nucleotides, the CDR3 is TGTGCCAGCAGTGCTACAGGGTACTACTACAATGAGCAGTTCTTC. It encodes CASSATGYYYNEQFF.

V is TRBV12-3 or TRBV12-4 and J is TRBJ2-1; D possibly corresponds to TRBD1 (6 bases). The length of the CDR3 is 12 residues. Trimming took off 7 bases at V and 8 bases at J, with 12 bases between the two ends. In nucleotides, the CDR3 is TGTGCCAGCAAAGCAGGGGAAGATGAGCAGTTCTTC. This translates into CASKAGEDEQFF.

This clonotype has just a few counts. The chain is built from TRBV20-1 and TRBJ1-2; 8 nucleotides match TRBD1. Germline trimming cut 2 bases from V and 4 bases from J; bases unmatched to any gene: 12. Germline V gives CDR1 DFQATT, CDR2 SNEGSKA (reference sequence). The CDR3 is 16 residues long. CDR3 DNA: TGCAGTGCTAGACCCGAACAGGGGGTGAATTCCTATGGCTACACCTTC. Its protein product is CSARPEQGVNSYGYTF.

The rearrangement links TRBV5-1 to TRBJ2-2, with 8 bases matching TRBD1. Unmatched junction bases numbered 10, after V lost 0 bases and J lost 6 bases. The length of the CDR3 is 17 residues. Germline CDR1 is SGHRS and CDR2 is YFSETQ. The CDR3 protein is CASSLAPQQGVAGELFF. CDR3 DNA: TGCGCCAGCAGCTTGGCCCCTCAACAGGGGGTGGCCGGGGAGCTGTTTTTT.

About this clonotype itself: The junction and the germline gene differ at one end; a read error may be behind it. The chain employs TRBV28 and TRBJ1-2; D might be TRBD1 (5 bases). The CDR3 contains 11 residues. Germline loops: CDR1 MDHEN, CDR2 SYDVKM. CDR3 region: CATLGDYGYTF. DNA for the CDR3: TGTGCCACCTTAGGGGACTACGGCTACACCTTC.

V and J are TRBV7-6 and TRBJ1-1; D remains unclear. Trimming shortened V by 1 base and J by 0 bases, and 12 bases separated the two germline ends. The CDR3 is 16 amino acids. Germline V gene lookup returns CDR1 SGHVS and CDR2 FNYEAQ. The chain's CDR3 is CASSLGLMGLNTEAFF. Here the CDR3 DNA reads TGTGCCAGCAGCTTAGGGCTTATGGGGTTGAACACTGAAGCTTTCTTT.

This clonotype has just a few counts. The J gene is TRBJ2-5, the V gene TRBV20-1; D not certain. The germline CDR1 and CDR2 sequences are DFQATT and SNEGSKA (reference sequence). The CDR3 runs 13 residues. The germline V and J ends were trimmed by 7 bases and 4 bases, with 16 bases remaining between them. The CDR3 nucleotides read TGCAGTGTTAGGGCCCTAGGTCGAGAGACCCAGTACTTC. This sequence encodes CSVRALGRETQYF.

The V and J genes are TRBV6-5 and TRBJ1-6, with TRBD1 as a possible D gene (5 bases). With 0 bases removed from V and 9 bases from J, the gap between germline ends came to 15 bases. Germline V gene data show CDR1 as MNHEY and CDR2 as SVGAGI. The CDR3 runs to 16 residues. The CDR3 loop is CASSYSNAGGGSPLHF. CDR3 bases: TGTGCCAGCAGTTACTCGAATGCCGGGGGTGGTTCACCCCTCCACTTT.